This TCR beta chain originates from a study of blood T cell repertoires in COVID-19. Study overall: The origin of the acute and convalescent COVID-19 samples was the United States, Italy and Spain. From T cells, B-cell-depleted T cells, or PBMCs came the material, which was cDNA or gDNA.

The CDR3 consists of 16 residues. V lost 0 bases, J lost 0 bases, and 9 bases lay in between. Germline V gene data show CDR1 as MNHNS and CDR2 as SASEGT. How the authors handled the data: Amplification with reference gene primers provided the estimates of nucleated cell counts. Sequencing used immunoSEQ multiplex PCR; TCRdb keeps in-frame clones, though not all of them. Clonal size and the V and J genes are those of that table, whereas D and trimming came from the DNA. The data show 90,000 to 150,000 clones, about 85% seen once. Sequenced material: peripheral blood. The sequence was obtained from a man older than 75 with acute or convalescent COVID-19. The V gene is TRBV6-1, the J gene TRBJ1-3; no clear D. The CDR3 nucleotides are TGTGCCAGCAGTGAAGCGCAGGTCATCTCTGGAAACACCATATATTTT. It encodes CASSEAQVISGNTIYF.